Presented here are 5 T cell receptor beta chains from one specimen sequenced in a study of T cell repertoires in cytomegalovirus infection. TCRdb re-analysed the reads in MiXCR, keeping a single row per CDR3 protein. The sample includes hundreds of thousands of distinct CDR3 sequences, roughly 26% of them seen just once. The sequencing sample was made of CD8+ T cells from PBMCs. Source of these receptors: a human donor in good health (CMV status not recorded). Some clones in this sample may be carry-over from other donors' samples.

This clonotype was found many times. The rearrangement links TRBV12-3 or TRBV12-4 to TRBJ2-7; 9 nucleotides line up with TRBD1. The CDR3 has 12 amino acids. V trimming: 5 bases; J trimming: 7 bases; junction bases outside the gene matches: 3. CDR3 region: CASSATGGEQYF. The CDR3 coding sequence is TGTGCCAGCAGTGCGACAGGGGGTGAGCAGTACTTC.

The table lists this clonotype with many counts. V usage is TRBV7-3 and J usage is TRBJ2-1; 8 nucleotides agree with TRBD1. Per the germline V gene, CDR1 is SGHTA and CDR2 is FQGTGA. The length of the CDR3 is 15 residues. The V and J ends lost 3 bases and 7 bases, in that order; junction bases with no gene match: 8. CDR3 DNA sequence: TGTGCCAGCAGCTTGGGCCAGGGGGCTAAAAATGAGCAGTTCTTC. Amino acid sequence: CASSLGQGAKNEQFF.

This clonotype was found many times. J is TRBJ1-3 and V is TRBV7-2; D ambiguous. Germline CDR1 SGHTA, CDR2 FQGNSA. CDR3 size: 14 residues. V was trimmed by 5 bases and J by 0 bases, leaving 8 bases between them. The CDR3 DNA is TGTGCCAGCAGCAGACACAGCTCTGGAAACACCATATATTTT. Protein sequence: CASSRHSSGNTIYF.

This clonotype turned up a few times. This chain connects TRBV6-5 to TRBJ2-1; no firm D call. Germline V lookup: CDR1 MNHEY, CDR2 SVGAGI. The CDR3 runs to 14 residues. V dropped 2 bases and J dropped 12 bases, with 17 bases sitting between them. CDR3 nucleotides: TGTGCCAGCAGTTACACCCCCCGCCAGGATGGGCAGTTCTTC. Translating gives CASSYTPRQDGQFF.

The chain combines TRBV7-3 with TRBJ2-3; weak D call: TRBD2 (7 bases). The CDR3 runs 14 residues. Trimming shortened V by 5 bases and J by 4 bases, and 13 bases separated the two germline ends. Germline V gives CDR1 SGHTA, CDR2 FQGTGA. The CDR3: CASSQGGGADTQYF. As DNA, the CDR3 is TGTGCCAGCAGCCAAGGGGGGGGGGCAGATACGCAGTATTTT.